The 9 T cell receptor beta chains below come from one sample, sequenced in a study of OX40 agonist ivuxolimab in advanced cancers. Measured with immunoSEQ multiplex PCR; TCRdb has only the in-frame clones, and not every one. The sample includes around 19,000 clones, approximately 85% of them seen just once. Sequences were derived from CD4+ or CD8+ T cells sorted from blood, sampled in a trial of the OX40 agonist ivuxolimab. Source of these receptors: an adult with an advanced solid tumor such as melanoma, head and neck, liver or kidney cancer.

The V and J genes are TRBV25-1 and TRBJ1-1, with unresolved D. V was pared by 4 bases and J by 4 bases, with 7 bases between. Germline CDR1 and CDR2: MGHDK and SYGVNS. CDR3 length: 12 amino acids. CDR3 in amino acids: CASSASGTEAFF. The DNA of the CDR3 is TGTGCCAGCAGTGCCAGTGGCACTGAAGCTTTCTTT.

V and J are TRBV7-8 and TRBJ2-3; TRBD2 agrees at 8 bases. CDR3 length equals 14 residues. Germline CDR1 is SGHVS and CDR2 is FQNEAQ. V was pared by 4 bases and J by 2 bases, with 2 bases of the junction left unmatched. This chain's CDR3 is CASSSGGATDTQYF. The CDR3 nucleotides read TGTGCCAGCAGCTCGGGGGGGGCCACAGATACGCAGTATTTT.

This clone occurred once. As DNA, the CDR3 is TGTGCCAGCAGCTCGCGGACGGGAACTGAAGCTTTCTTT. As protein: CASSSRTGTEAFF. V gene TRBV7-6 combines with J gene TRBJ1-1; D is ambiguous. Germline values: CDR1 SGHVS, CDR2 FNYEAQ. V dropped 4 bases and J dropped 5 bases, with 11 bases sitting between them. CDR3 length equals 13 residues.

The chain couples TRBV6-5 to TRBJ1-5; D is unresolved. Trimming removed 8 bases at V and 7 bases at J, with 12 bases between. Germline V gene lookup returns CDR1 MNHEY and CDR2 SVGAGI. The CDR3 totals 12 residues. CDR3 amino acids: CASGPTPQPQHF. Written as DNA, the CDR3 is TGTGCCAGCGGGCCCACCCCGCAGCCCCAGCATTTT.

This clone was seen a handful of times. The chain uses TRBV29-1 and TRBJ2-7; D is perhaps TRBD2 (5 bases). Looked up from germline, CDR1 is SQVTM and CDR2 is ANQGSEA. V lost 4 bases and J lost 7, with 11 bases in between. This CDR3 is built from 11 residues. Written as DNA, the CDR3 is TGCAGCGTTGTGACCCCGGGGGAGCAGTACTTC. It codes for CSVVTPGEQYF.

This clone was picked up a small number of times. The chain uses TRBV6-1 and TRBJ1-1; TRBD1 might be the D (6 bases). V gave up 7 bases and J gave up 8 bases, with 11 bases separating them. The CDR3 has 11 residues. Germline lookup yields CDR1 MNHNS and CDR2 SASEGT. Here the CDR3 reads CASTSTGEAFF. CDR3 coding DNA: TGTGCCAGCACCTCGACAGGAGAAGCTTTCTTT.

In DNA, the CDR3 is TGTGCCAGCAGCCTCACGACAAGCACAGATACGCAGTATTTT. This sequence encodes CASSLTTSTDTQYF. V is TRBV11-3 and J is TRBJ2-3; no definite D call. Trimming shortened V by 5 bases and J by 0 bases, and 9 bases separated the two germline ends. The CDR3 consists of 14 residues. Germline-derived CDR1 and CDR2 are SGHNT and YENEEA.

The chain links TRBV7-9 to TRBJ2-5; no reliable D call. The V and J ends lost 1 base and 2 bases respectively, with 5 bases between them. The CDR3 covers 13 residues. Germline CDR1 SEHNR, CDR2 FQNEAQ (reference sequence). The CDR3 loop is CASSLEQQETQYF. The DNA for the CDR3 is TGTGCCAGCAGCTTAGAACAGCAAGAGACCCAGTACTTC.

The chain combines TRBV27 with TRBJ2-3, with D unclear. This CDR3 is built from 12 residues. Trimming shortened V by 4 bases and J by 2 bases, and 4 bases separated the two germline ends. The germline V gene has CDR1 MNHEY and CDR2 SMNVEV (reference sequence). The CDR3 reads CASSSFTDTQYF. Here the CDR3 DNA reads TGTGCCAGCAGTTCCTTCACAGATACGCAGTATTTT.